Listed here are 5 T cell receptor beta chains from one sample, sequenced in a study of blood T cell repertoires in COVID-19. TCRdb's table, derived via immunoSEQ multiplex PCR, lists solely in-frame clones and lacks some. The sample has approximately 160,000 clones; roughly nine tenths are singletons. The specimen sequenced was peripheral blood. All receptors come from a man over 45 with acute or convalescent COVID-19.

The rearrangement links TRBV19 to TRBJ2-1, with TRBD2 identical over 16 bases. This CDR3 is 15 amino acids long. CDR1 is LNHDA and CDR2 is SQIVND in the germline V gene (reference sequence). V shed 6 bases and J 9 bases; nucleotides not matched to a gene: 5. The CDR3 bases are TGTGCCAGTAGCCCGGGACTAGCGGGAGGGCTTGAGCAGTTCTTC. The encoded protein is CASSPGLAGGLEQFF.

The chain joins TRBV2 to TRBJ2-7, with TRBD2 as a possible D gene (5 bases). The V end was cut by 8 bases, the J end by 4 bases, with 6 bases between. The CDR3 is 10 residues long. The germline CDR1 and CDR2 sequences are SNHLY and FYNNEI. In DNA form, the CDR3 reads TGTGCCAGCGGGGAGTACGAGCAGTACTTC. Translation gives CASGEYEQYF.

The gene calls are TRBV6-5 and TRBJ2-1, with 13 bases identical to TRBD2. This CDR3 contains 15 residues. The V and J ends lost 6 bases and 4 bases, in that order; junction bases with no gene match: 3. The germline CDR1 and CDR2 sequences are MNHEY and SVGAGI. The CDR3 DNA follows: TGTGCCAGCAGCACTAGCGGGAGGGCTTACAATGAGCAGTTCTTC. It is translated as CASSTSGRAYNEQFF.

Written as DNA, the CDR3 is TGTGCCAGCAGTGTGACTTGGACAGTTTCCAATCAGCCCCAGCATTTT. Encoded protein: CASSVTWTVSNQPQHF. The chain links TRBV6-1 to TRBJ1-5; D is possibly TRBD1 (6 bases). V was pared by 4 bases and J by 3 bases, with 16 bases between. CDR1 and CDR2 from the germline V gene are MNHNS and SASEGT. The CDR3 contains 16 residues.

The gene calls are TRBV5-1 and TRBJ2-2; perhaps TRBD2 as D (7 bases). The CDR3 length is 17 residues. Trimming cost V 3 bases and J 1 base, with 16 bases left between them. Germline V gives CDR1 SGHRS, CDR2 YFSETQ. CDR3 DNA sequence: TGCGCCAGCAGCTGGGGGGCGCTAGCGGAGAACACCGGGGAGCTGTTTTTT. It specifies CASSWGALAENTGELFF.